This passage covers 26 T cell receptor beta chains from one sample sequenced in a study of T cell clonotyping in hematopoietic cell transplantation. Data came from immunoSEQ multiplex PCR; TCRdb stores just in-frame clones and leaves some out. The sample contains around 80,000 clones, 90% to 96% of which appear only once. Time point here: recipient sample about 28 days before transplant, after cytoreduction. The material sequenced was peripheral blood mononuclear cells, taken before stem cell transplant. These receptors were taken from a woman aged 50 to 60 with acute myeloid leukemia. Some clones in this sample may be carry-over from other donors' samples.

The genes are TRBV19 and TRBJ1-1, with D perhaps TRBD1 (5 bases). The CDR3 loop spans 14 amino acids. The germline gives CDR1 LNHDA, CDR2 SQIVND (reference sequence). Trimming removed 8 bases from V and 0 bases from J, with 13 bases in between. The chain's CDR3 is CASRDGGLNTEAFF. CDR3 coding DNA: TGTGCCAGTCGGGACGGAGGATTGAACACTGAAGCTTTCTTT.

J is TRBJ1-5 and V is TRBV28, with TRBD1 as a possible D gene (6 bases). The CDR3 is 14 amino acids. V gave up 11 bases and J gave up 2 bases, with 16 bases separating them. Germline-derived CDR1 and CDR2 are MDHEN and SYDVKM. CDR3: CAAGTPARNQPQHF. CDR3 bases: TGTGCCGCAGGGACACCGGCACGCAATCAGCCCCAGCATTTT.

The V and J genes are TRBV6-6 and TRBJ1-5; D may be TRBD1 (6 bases). This CDR3 has 14 amino acids. The germline V and J ends were trimmed by 8 bases and 5 bases, with 16 bases remaining between them. Germline assignment: CDR1 MNHNY and CDR2 SVGAGI (reference sequence). CDR3 residues: CASQGGSRDQPQHF. CDR3 nucleotide sequence: TGTGCCAGCCAAGGGGGGAGTAGGGATCAGCCCCAGCATTTT.

The rearrangement links TRBV5-6 to TRBJ2-3; 13 nucleotides match TRBD2. In germline, CDR1 is SGHDT, CDR2 YYEEEE. This CDR3 is built from 17 residues. V shed 4 bases and J 0 bases; nucleotides not matched to a gene: 5. The DNA for the CDR3 is TGTGCCAGCAGCCTACGGACTAGCGGGGGAAGCACAGATACGCAGTATTTT. Translating it yields CASSLRTSGGSTDTQYF.

This chain connects TRBV30 to TRBJ2-1; no reliable D call. CDR1 and CDR2 (germline): GTSNPN, SVGIG (reference sequence). CDR3 length: 9 residues. V lost 8 bases and J lost 5, with 4 bases in between. The chain's CDR3 is CALNNEQFF. As DNA, the CDR3 is TGTGCCCTCAACAATGAGCAGTTCTTC.

The V and J genes are TRBV4-1 and TRBJ1-5; TRBD1 might be the D (5 bases). This CDR3 has 16 residues. V lost 4 bases to trimming and J lost 5 bases, with 18 bases between them. CDR1 and CDR2 from the germline V gene are MGHRA and YSYEKL. CDR3 nucleotide sequence: TGCGCCAGCAGCCGGGGAAGGACAAATGGGGATCAGCCCCAGCATTTT. Amino acids: CASSRGRTNGDQPQHF.

The chain carries TRBV5-1 and TRBJ2-5; the D is unclear. CDR3 length: 14 residues. In germline, CDR1 is SGHRS, CDR2 YFSETQ. The V end was cut by 0 bases, the J end by 4 bases, with 10 bases between. The CDR3 loop reads CASSLAVGGETQYF. The CDR3 DNA follows: TGCGCCAGCAGCTTGGCCGTCGGCGGAGAGACCCAGTACTTC. Using reference TRBV5-1 and TRBJ2-5 for the parts outside the CDR3, the full variable domain is KAGVTQTPRYLIKTRGQQVTLSCSPISGHRSVSWYQQTPGQGLQFLFEYFSETQRNKGNFPGRFSGRQFSNSRSEMNVSTLELGDSALYLCASSLAVGGETQYFGPGTRLLVL.

This clone was detected only once. V and J are TRBV6-5 and TRBJ1-6, with 9 bases lining up with TRBD1. CDR1 and CDR2 (germline): MNHEY, SVGAGI. V shed 2 bases, J shed 10 bases, and the junction held 6 bases outside the gene matches. The CDR3 is made up of 15 amino acids. In DNA, the CDR3 is TGTGCCAGCAGTTACGGGGGACAGGGAAGGTCACCCCTCCACTTT. Protein product: CASSYGGQGRSPLHF.

In DNA form, the CDR3 reads TGTGCCAGCAGCTCCAGGACAGGGGGAGCTTTCTTT. This encodes CASSSRTGGAFF. V gene TRBV5-6 combines with J gene TRBJ1-1; 10 bases fit TRBD1. Trimming took 3 bases from V and 10 from J; bases not matched to a gene: 3. The CDR3 length is 12 residues. Germline assignment: CDR1 SGHDT and CDR2 YYEEEE.

CDR3 protein: CAWSGDRDEKLFF. The CDR3, as DNA: TGTGCCTGGAGTGGGGACAGGGATGAAAAACTGTTTTTT. The chain joins TRBV30 to TRBJ1-4; 9 bases line up with TRBD1. This CDR3 contains 13 residues. Germline-derived CDR1 and CDR2 are GTSNPN and SVGIG (reference sequence). The V segment lost 1 base and the J segment 6 bases; nucleotides outside the gene matches: 0.

V and J are TRBV15 and TRBJ1-1, with 9 bases lining up with TRBD1. CDR1 is LNHNV and CDR2 is YYDKDF in the germline V gene (reference sequence). V gave up 3 bases and J gave up 0 bases; unmatched junction bases: 5. The CDR3 has 16 residues. Written as DNA, the CDR3 is TGTGCCACCAGCAGGGACAGGGGATTCATGAACACTGAAGCTTTCTTT. This translates into CATSRDRGFMNTEAFF.

The J gene is TRBJ2-1, the V gene TRBV9; D is possibly TRBD2 (6 bases). The CDR3 runs to 14 residues. Looked up from germline, CDR1 is SGDLS and CDR2 is YYNGEE. V dropped 2 bases and J dropped 4 bases, with 10 bases sitting between them. The CDR3 bases are TGTGCCAGCAGCGTGTCTAGCGCATACAATGAGCAGTTCTTC. Protein: CASSVSSAYNEQFF. Full variable domain (remainder filled in from reference TRBV9 and TRBJ2-1): DSGVTQTPKHLITATGQRVTLRCSPRSGDLSVYWYQQSLDQGLQFLIQYYNGEERAKGNILERFSAQQFPDLHSELNLSSLELGDSALYFCASSVSSAYNEQFFGPGTRLTVL.

The chain couples TRBV28 to TRBJ1-4; D remains unclear. The CDR3 totals 14 residues. Germline V gene lookup returns CDR1 MDHEN and CDR2 SYDVKM. With 7 bases removed from V and 7 bases from J, the gap between germline ends came to 16 bases. In DNA form, the CDR3 reads TGTGCCAGCAAATCGTACTCGGTGGGTGAAAAACTGTTTTTT. Amino acids: CASKSYSVGEKLFF.

The CDR3 reads CASSPGGVEEKLFF. The CDR3 DNA sequence: TGTGCCAGCAGCCCGGGGGGGGTTGAGGAAAAACTGTTTTTT. The chain joins TRBV28 to TRBJ1-4; possible D gene TRBD1, 5 bases. The CDR3 has 14 residues. Between the trimmed V and J ends, which lost 6 bases and 8 bases, there was a span of 16 bases. The germline gives CDR1 MDHEN, CDR2 SYDVKM.

The chain links TRBV5-1 to TRBJ2-7; TRBD1 matches at 8 bases. This CDR3 has 15 residues. From germline, CDR1 is SGHRS and CDR2 YFSETQ. Unmatched junction bases numbered 15, after V lost 6 bases and J lost 7 bases. CDR3 amino acids: CASKGTDREAREQYF. Here the CDR3 DNA reads TGCGCCAGCAAGGGTACGGACAGGGAGGCTCGAGAGCAGTACTTC.

The chain carries TRBV11-1 and TRBJ2-2; maybe TRBD2 (6 bases). V lost 5 bases to trimming and J lost 2 bases, with 12 bases between them. The CDR3 contains 15 residues. From germline, CDR1 is SGHAT and CDR2 FQDESV (reference sequence). The CDR3 region has the DNA TGTGCCAGCAGCGAATTGGGACTTAACACCGGGGAGCTGTTTTTT. Translated: CASSELGLNTGELFF.

The chain carries TRBV15 and TRBJ2-1; 13 bases fit TRBD2. Trimming took 1 base from V and 8 from J; bases not matched to a gene: 2. The germline gives CDR1 LNHNV, CDR2 YYDKDF (reference sequence). This CDR3 spans 15 amino acids. In nucleotides, the CDR3 is TGTGCCACCAGCAGAGGAACTAGCGGGAGGGATGAGCAGTTCTTC. Translated, it gives CATSRGTSGRDEQFF.

The chain is built from TRBV5-1 and TRBJ2-5; 10 nucleotides line up with TRBD2. The ends lost 5 bases at V and 5 bases at J; junction bases unmatched: 9. The CDR3 is 15 amino acids. In germline, CDR1 is SGHRS, CDR2 YFSETQ. Here the CDR3 DNA reads TGCGCCAGCAGGGTAAGGCTAGCGGGGGAGGAGACCCAGTACTTC. It is translated as CASRVRLAGEETQYF.

The gene calls are TRBV28 and TRBJ1-5; D possibly corresponds to TRBD1 (6 bases). Trimming cost V 6 bases and J 5 bases, with 17 bases left between them. The CDR3 has 15 amino acids. The germline V gene encodes CDR1 MDHEN and CDR2 SYDVKM. The CDR3, as DNA: TGTGCCAGCAGCCCAGCCGGGACACCCGATCAGCCCCAGCATTTT. Translating gives CASSPAGTPDQPQHF.

The chain links TRBV30 to TRBJ2-7, with 7 bases matching TRBD1. The CDR3 length is 11 residues. The germline gives CDR1 GTSNPN, CDR2 SVGIG (reference sequence). V shed 8 bases and J 5 bases; nucleotides not matched to a gene: 6. The CDR3 DNA is TGTGCCCGTATACAGGGGCACGAGCAGTACTTC. Protein: CARIQGHEQYF.

The CDR3 DNA reads as TGTGCCAGCAGCTCATATGGACAGTCGAACACCGGGGAGCTGTTTTTT. Its translation is CASSSYGQSNTGELFF. This chain uses TRBV11-3 with TRBJ2-2; possible D gene TRBD1, 6 bases. CDR1 and CDR2 (germline): SGHNT, YENEEA. Between the trimmed V and J ends, which lost 4 bases and 0 bases, there was a span of 12 bases. The CDR3 totals 16 residues. Variable domain in full (rest from reference TRBV11-3 and TRBJ2-2): EAGVVQSPRYKIIEKKQPVAFWCNPISGHNTLYWYLQNLGQGPELLIRYENEEAVDDSQLPKDRFSAERLKGVDSTLKIQPAELGDSAVYLCASSSYGQSNTGELFFGEGSRLTVL.

Here the CDR3 DNA reads TGTGCCTGGAGAAAGACAGATCTCTATGGCTACACCTTC. This codes for CAWRKTDLYGYTF. The chain joins TRBV30 to TRBJ1-2, with D maybe TRBD1 (5 bases). The CDR3 covers 13 residues. V was pared by 3 bases and J by 4 bases, with 12 bases between. The V gene's germline CDR1 is GTSNPN and CDR2 SVGIG (reference sequence).

The chain links TRBV10-3 to TRBJ1-1, with D possibly being TRBD1 (6 bases). V was trimmed by 5 bases and J by 2 bases, leaving 12 bases between them. Germline V gene lookup returns CDR1 ENHRY and CDR2 SYGVKD. This CDR3 contains 14 residues. The CDR3 region is CAISRNRENTEAFF. The CDR3 nucleotides read TGTGCCATCAGTAGGAACAGGGAAAACACTGAAGCTTTCTTT.

The genes are TRBV9 and TRBJ2-7; 7 positions match TRBD1. Germline V gene data show CDR1 as SGDLS and CDR2 as YYNGEE. V lost 7 bases, J lost 5 bases, and 15 bases stayed unmatched. The CDR3 spans 15 residues. This chain's CDR3 is CASAPARDSKNEQYF. CDR3 DNA: TGTGCCAGCGCCCCGGCTCGGGACAGTAAAAACGAGCAGTACTTC.

The genes are TRBV27 and TRBJ1-1; D is unresolved. V was cut by 4 bases and J by 1 base, with 10 bases left in between. Germline CDR1 and CDR2: MNHEY and SMNVEV (reference sequence). CDR3 length: 14 residues. CDR3 sequence (DNA): TGTGCCAGCAGTTACGGACTCCCGAACACTGAAGCTTTCTTT. This gives the protein CASSYGLPNTEAFF.

The rearrangement joins TRBV6-6 to TRBJ2-7, with 10 bases identical to TRBD1. The CDR3 runs to 16 residues. Per the germline V gene, CDR1 is MNHNY and CDR2 is SVGAGI (reference sequence). J gave up 0 bases and V 0 bases, and 2 bases lay outside the gene matches. DNA for the CDR3: TGTGCCAGCAGTTACTCCCGACAGGGGGCCTCCTACGAGCAGTACTTC. It codes for CASSYSRQGASYEQYF.